The sequence of this T cell receptor beta chain was determined in a study of T-cell reconstitution after alpha-beta-depleted transplantation in children. As it was prepared, the TCRbeta library received unique molecular identifiers. TCRdb analysed the PCR reads with MiXCR anew, one entry per CDR3 protein. The sample has around 250,000 distinct CDR3 sequences; about a tenth are singletons. The V and J ends lost 10 bases and 3 bases respectively, with 15 bases between them. Germline CDR1 and CDR2: SNHLY and FYNNEI. This CDR3 has 13 amino acids. The receptor's source is a human donor who donated a stem cell graft to a child with SCID. Sample: PBMCs from the stem cell graft donor, taken from the stem cell graft. This chain joins TRBV2 and TRBJ1-2; a possible D gene is TRBD1 (6 bases). Here the CDR3 DNA reads TGTGCCACCAACAGGGCCCTTGACTATGGCTACACCTTC. This sequence encodes CATNRALDYGYTF.